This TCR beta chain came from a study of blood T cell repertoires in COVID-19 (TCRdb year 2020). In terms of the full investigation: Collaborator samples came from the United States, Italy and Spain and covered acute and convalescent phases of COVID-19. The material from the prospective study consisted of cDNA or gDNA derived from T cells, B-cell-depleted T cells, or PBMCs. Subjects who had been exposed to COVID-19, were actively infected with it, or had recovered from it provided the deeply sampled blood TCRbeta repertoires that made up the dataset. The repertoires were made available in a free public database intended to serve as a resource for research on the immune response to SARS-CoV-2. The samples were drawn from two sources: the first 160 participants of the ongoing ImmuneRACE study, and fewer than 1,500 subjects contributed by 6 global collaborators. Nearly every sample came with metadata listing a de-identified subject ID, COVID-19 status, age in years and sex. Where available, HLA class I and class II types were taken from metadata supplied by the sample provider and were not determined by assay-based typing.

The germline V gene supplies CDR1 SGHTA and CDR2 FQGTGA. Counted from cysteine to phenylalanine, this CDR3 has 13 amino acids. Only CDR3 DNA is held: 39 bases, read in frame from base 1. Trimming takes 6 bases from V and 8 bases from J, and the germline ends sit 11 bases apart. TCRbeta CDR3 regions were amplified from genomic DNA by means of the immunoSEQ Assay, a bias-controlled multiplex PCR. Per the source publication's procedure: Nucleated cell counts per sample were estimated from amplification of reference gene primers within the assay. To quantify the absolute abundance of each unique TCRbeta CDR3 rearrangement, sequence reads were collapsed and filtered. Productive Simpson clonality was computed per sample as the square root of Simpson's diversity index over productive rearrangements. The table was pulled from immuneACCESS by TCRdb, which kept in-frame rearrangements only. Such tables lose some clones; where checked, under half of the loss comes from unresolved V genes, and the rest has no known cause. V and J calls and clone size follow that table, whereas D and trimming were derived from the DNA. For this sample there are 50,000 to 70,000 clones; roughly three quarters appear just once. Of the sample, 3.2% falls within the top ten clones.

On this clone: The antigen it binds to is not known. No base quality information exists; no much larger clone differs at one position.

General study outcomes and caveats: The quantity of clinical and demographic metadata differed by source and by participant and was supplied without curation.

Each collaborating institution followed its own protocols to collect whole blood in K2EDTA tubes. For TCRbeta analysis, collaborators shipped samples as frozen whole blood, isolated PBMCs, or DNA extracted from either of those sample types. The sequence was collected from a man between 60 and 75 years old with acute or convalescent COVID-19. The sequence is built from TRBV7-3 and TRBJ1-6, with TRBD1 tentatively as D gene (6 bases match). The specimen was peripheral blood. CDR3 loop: CASRAAGDSPLHF. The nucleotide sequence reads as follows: TGTGCCAGCAGGGCAGCAGGGGATTCACCCCTCCACTTT.